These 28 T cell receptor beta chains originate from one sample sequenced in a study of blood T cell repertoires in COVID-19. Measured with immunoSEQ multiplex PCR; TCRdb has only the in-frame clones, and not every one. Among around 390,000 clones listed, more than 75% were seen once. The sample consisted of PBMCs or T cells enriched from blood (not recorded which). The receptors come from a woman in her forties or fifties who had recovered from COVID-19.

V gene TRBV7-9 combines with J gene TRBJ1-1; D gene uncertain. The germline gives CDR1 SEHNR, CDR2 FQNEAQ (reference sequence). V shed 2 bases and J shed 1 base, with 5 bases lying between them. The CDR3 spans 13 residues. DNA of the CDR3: TGTGCCAGCAGCTTACCCAAGAACACTGAAGCTTTCTTT. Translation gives CASSLPKNTEAFF.

DNA of the CDR3: TGTGCCAGCAGTTACTCGCAGGGTATCAACGAGCAGTACTTC. Translating it yields CASSYSQGINEQYF. The chain couples TRBV6-5 to TRBJ2-7; weak D call: TRBD1 (5 bases). CDR1 and CDR2 (germline): MNHEY, SVGAGI. The V gene lost 0 bases and the J gene lost 5 bases, with 11 bases spanning the gap. The CDR3 length is 14 residues.

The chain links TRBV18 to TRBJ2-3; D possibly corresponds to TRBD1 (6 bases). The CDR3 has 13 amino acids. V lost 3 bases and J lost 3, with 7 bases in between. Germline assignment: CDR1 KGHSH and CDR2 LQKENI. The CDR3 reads CASSPGTTDTQYF. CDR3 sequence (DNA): TGTGCCAGCTCACCCGGGACAACAGATACGCAGTATTTT.

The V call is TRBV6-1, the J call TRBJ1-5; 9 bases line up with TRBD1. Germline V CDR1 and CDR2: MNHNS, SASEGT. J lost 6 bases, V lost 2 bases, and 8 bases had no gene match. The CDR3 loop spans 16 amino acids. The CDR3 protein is CASSERMGQGRQPQHF. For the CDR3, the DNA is TGTGCCAGCAGTGAAAGAATGGGACAGGGTCGTCAGCCCCAGCATTTT.

The CDR3 DNA is TGCAGCGTGTCAGGGGGAAATATGGGGAACTATGGCTACACCTTC. Translated, it gives CSVSGGNMGNYGYTF. This chain connects TRBV29-1 to TRBJ1-2, with TRBD1 identical over 7 bases. Germline CDR1 is SQVTM and CDR2 is ANQGSEA. The CDR3 contains 15 residues. The J segment lost 2 bases and the V segment lost 6 bases, leaving 12 bases of the junction unmatched.

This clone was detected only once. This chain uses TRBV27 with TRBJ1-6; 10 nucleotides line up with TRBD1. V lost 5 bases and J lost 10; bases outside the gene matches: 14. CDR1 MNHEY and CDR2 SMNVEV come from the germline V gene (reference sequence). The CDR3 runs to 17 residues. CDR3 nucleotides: TGTGCCAGCAGTAACCGGCCCCCCGACAGGGGGCGGTCACCCCTCCACTTT. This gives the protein CASSNRPPDRGRSPLHF.

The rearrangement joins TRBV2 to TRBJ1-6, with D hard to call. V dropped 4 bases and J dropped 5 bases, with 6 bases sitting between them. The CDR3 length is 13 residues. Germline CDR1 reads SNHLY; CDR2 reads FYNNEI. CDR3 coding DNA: TGTGCCAGCAGTGGCCGGGATAATTCACCCCTCCACTTT. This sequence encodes CASSGRDNSPLHF.

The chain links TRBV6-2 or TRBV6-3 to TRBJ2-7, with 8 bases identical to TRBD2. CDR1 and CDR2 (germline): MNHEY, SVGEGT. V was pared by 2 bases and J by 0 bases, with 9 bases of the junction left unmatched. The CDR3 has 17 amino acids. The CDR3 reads CASSYTSGPAGSYEQYF. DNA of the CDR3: TGTGCCAGCAGTTACACTAGCGGCCCGGCCGGCTCCTACGAGCAGTACTTC.

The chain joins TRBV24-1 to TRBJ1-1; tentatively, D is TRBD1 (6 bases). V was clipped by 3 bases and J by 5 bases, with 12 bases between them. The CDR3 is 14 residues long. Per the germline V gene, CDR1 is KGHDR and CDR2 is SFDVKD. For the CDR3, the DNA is TGTGCCACCAGTGATGGGGGAGGGGGGACTGAAGCTTTCTTT. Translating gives CATSDGGGGTEAFF.

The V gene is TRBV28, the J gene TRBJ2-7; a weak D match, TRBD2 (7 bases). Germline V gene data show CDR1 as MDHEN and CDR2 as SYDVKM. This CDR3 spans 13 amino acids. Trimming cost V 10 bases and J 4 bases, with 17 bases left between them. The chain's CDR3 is CATPYRGAYEQYF. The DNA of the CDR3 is TGTGCCACGCCCTATCGGGGGGCGTACGAGCAGTACTTC.

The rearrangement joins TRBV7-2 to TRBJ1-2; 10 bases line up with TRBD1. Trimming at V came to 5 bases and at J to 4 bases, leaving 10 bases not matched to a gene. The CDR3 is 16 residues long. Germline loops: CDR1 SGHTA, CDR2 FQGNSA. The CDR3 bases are TGTGCCAGCAGCCCACAAGGGACAGGGGCTATCTATGGCTACACCTTC. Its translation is CASSPQGTGAIYGYTF.

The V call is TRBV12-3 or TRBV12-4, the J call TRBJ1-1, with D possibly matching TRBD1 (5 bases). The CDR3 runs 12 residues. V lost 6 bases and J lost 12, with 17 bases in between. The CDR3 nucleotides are TGTGCCAGCAGCTCACGGGGGGGGTGGTCTTTCTTT. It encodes CASSSRGGWSFF.

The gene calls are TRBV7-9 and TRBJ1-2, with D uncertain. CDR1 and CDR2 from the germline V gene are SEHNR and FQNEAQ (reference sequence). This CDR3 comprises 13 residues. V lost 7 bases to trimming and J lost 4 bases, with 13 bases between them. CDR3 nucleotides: TGTGCCAGCACCCTCGCGGGAGGCTATGGCTACACCTTC. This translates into CASTLAGGYGYTF.

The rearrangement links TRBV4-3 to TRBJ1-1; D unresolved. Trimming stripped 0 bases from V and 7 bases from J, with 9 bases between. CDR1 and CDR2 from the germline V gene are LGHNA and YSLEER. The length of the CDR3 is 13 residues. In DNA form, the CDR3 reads TGCGCCAGCAGCCAAGATCCCAGCGTTGAAGCTTTCTTT. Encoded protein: CASSQDPSVEAFF.

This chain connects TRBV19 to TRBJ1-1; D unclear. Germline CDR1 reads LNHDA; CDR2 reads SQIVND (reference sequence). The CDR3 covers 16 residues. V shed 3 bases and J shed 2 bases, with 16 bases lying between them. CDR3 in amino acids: CASSIVAPRGNTEAFF. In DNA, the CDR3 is TGTGCCAGTAGTATTGTGGCACCCCGGGGAAACACTGAAGCTTTCTTT.

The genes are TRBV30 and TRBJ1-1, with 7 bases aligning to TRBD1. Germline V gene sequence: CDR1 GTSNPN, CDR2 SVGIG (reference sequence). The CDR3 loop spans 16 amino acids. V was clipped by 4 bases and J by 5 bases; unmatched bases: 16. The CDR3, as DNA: TGTGCCTGGACTCACCCGACAGGGTATTATAGAACTGAAGCTTTCTTT. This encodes CAWTHPTGYYRTEAFF.

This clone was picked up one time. CDR3 in DNA: TGTGCCAGCAGTAACAGGCCCCAGGCTGAAGCTTTCTTT. Translated: CASSNRPQAEAFF. This chain joins TRBV2 and TRBJ1-1, with D maybe TRBD1 (5 bases). The germline V and J ends were trimmed by 5 bases and 6 bases, with 13 bases remaining between them. This CDR3 is 13 amino acids long. In germline, CDR1 is SNHLY, CDR2 FYNNEI.

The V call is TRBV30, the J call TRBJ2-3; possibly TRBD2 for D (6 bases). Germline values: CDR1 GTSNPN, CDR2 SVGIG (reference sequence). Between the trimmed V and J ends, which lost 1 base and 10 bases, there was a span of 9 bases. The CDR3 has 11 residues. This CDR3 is CAWSGRGAQYF. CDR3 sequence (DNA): TGTGCCTGGAGTGGGCGGGGAGCGCAGTATTTT.

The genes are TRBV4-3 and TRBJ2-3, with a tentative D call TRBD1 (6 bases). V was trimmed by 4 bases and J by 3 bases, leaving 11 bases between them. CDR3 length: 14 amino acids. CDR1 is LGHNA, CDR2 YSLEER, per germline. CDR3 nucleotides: TGCGCCAGCAGCCTAGCAGGGGTTACAGATACGCAGTATTTT. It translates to CASSLAGVTDTQYF.

In DNA, the CDR3 is TGTGCCAGCAGCTTAGTACAGGGTTACAATGAGCAGTTCTTC. Amino acids: CASSLVQGYNEQFF. This sequence joins TRBV7-9 and TRBJ2-1; D perhaps matches TRBD1 (6 bases). CDR3 size: 14 residues. V dropped 1 base and J dropped 4 bases, with 8 bases sitting between them. Germline CDR1 reads SEHNR; CDR2 reads FQNEAQ (reference sequence).

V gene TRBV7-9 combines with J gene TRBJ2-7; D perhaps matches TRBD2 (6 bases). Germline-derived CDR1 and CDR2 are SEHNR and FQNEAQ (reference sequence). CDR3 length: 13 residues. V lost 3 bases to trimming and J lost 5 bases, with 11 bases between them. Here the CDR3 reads CASSFLGEDEQYF. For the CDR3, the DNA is TGTGCCAGCAGCTTCCTTGGGGAGGACGAGCAGTACTTC.

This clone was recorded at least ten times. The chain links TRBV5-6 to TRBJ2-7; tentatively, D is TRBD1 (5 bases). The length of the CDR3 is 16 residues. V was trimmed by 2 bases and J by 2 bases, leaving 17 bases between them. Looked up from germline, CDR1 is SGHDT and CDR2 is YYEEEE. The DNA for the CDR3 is TGTGCCAGCAGCTTTCCGATCCAGGGTGGCGCCTACGAGCAGTACTTC. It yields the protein CASSFPIQGGAYEQYF.

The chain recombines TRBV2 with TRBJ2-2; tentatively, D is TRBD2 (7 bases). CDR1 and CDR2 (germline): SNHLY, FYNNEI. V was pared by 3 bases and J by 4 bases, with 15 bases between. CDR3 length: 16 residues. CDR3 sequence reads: CASSEVGGLATGELFF. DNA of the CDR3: TGTGCCAGCAGTGAGGTGGGGGGGCTCGCCACCGGGGAGCTGTTTTTT.

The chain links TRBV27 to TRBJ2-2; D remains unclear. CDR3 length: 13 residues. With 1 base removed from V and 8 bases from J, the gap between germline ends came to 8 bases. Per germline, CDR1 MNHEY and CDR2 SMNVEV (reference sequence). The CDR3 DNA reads TGTGCCAGCAGTTTATTTAGTGAGGGGGAGCTGTTTTTT. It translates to CASSLFSEGELFF.

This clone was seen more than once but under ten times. The CDR3 region has the DNA TGTGCCAGTAGTATAGGGCAGGGCATGGGGCAGCCCCAGCATTTT. Translating gives CASSIGQGMGQPQHF. The V gene is TRBV19, the J gene TRBJ1-5; D is possibly TRBD1 (5 bases). Per the germline V gene, CDR1 is LNHDA and CDR2 is SQIVND (reference sequence). The CDR3 is made up of 15 amino acids. V lost 1 base and J lost 7, with 14 bases in between.

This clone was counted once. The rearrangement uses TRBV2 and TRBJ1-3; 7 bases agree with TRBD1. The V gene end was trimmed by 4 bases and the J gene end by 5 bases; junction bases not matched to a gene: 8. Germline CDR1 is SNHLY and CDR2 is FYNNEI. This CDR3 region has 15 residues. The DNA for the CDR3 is TGTGCCAGCAGTGGTCGACAGGGTAGAAGAAACACCATATATTTT. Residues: CASSGRQGRRNTIYF. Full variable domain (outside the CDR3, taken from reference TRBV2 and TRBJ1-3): EPEVTQTPSHQVTQMGQEVILRCVPISNHLYFYWYRQILGQKVEFLVSFYNNEISEKSEIFDDQFSVERPDGSNFTLKIRSTKLEDSAMYFCASSGRQGRRNTIYFGEGSWLTVV.

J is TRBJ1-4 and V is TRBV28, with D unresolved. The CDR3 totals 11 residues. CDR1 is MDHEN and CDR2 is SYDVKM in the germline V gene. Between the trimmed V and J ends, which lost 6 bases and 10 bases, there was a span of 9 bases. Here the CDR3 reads CASRASGKLFF. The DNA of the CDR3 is TGTGCCAGCAGAGCCAGCGGAAAACTGTTTTTT.

CDR3 in amino acids: CASSPQAGGSNRHNEQFF. CDR3 DNA sequence: TGTGCCAGCTCACCACAGGCGGGGGGGTCCAATCGCCACAATGAGCAGTTCTTC. The chain is built from TRBV18 and TRBJ2-1, with 9 bases matching TRBD2. CDR1 and CDR2 from the germline V gene are KGHSH and LQKENI. V dropped 1 base and J dropped 5; count of bases not matched to a gene: 12. The CDR3 covers 18 residues.